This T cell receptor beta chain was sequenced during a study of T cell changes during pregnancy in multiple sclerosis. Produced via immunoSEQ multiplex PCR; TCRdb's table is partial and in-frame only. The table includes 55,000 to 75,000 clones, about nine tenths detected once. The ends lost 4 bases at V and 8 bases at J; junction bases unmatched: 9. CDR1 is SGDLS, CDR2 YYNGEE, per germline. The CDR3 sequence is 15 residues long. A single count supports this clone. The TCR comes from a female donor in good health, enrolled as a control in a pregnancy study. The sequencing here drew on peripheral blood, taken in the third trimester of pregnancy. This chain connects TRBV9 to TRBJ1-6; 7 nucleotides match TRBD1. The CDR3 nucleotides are TGTGCCAGCAGCCCCCCCGACAGGGCGGATTCACCCCTCCACTTT. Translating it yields CASSPPDRADSPLHF.